This T cell receptor beta chain was obtained from a study of T cell repertoires in cytomegalovirus infection. TCRdb passed the reads through MiXCR, listing each CDR3 protein once. The sample includes about 260,000 distinct CDR3 sequences, approximately 9.2% of them seen just once. This clonotype turned up a few times. Germline-derived CDR1 and CDR2 are MNHEY and SVGAGI. The CDR3 totals 15 residues. V was pared by 0 bases and J by 4 bases, with 12 bases between. This chain links TRBV6-5 with TRBJ1-1; D might be TRBD1 (5 bases). Material for sequencing was PBMCs. This clonotype was sampled from a human donor in good health (CMV status not recorded). Some clones in this sample may be carry-over from other donors' samples. As DNA, the CDR3 is TGTGCCAGCAGTTACTCGGGGGTACTGGGCACTGAAGCTTTCTTT. Protein: CASSYSGVLGTEAFF.